Shown below are 13 T cell receptor beta chains from a single sample sequenced in a study of blood T cell repertoires in COVID-19. Clones were sequenced by immunoSEQ multiplex PCR, and TCRdb holds only the in-frame ones, with some missing. This table has under 150,000 clones, over 75% appearing once. Material: peripheral blood. All receptors come from a woman between 70 and 85 years old who had recovered from COVID-19.

This chain connects TRBV5-1 to TRBJ2-1; 8 bases match TRBD2. Looked up from germline, CDR1 is SGHRS and CDR2 is YFSETQ. The CDR3 covers 15 residues. V lost 2 bases, J lost 4 bases, and 5 bases stayed unmatched. CDR3 protein: CASSFSGGAYNEQFF. CDR3 nucleotide sequence: TGCGCCAGCAGCTTCAGCGGGGGCGCTTACAATGAGCAGTTCTTC.

The chain couples TRBV7-2 to TRBJ2-2; the D gene is possibly TRBD2 (6 bases). Per the germline V gene, CDR1 is SGHTA and CDR2 is FQGNSA. V was pared by 0 bases and J by 5 bases, with 10 bases between. There are 15 residues in the CDR3. CDR3: CASSLAPGGTGELFF. The CDR3 region has the DNA TGTGCCAGCAGCTTAGCCCCCGGGGGAACCGGGGAGCTGTTTTTT.

This clone was detected only a few times. This sequence joins TRBV24-1 and TRBJ1-5, with TRBD1 identical over 12 bases. V was clipped by 4 bases and J by 1 base; unmatched bases: 10. CDR1 KGHDR and CDR2 SFDVKD come from the germline V gene. The CDR3 is 19 residues long. CDR3 nucleotide sequence: TGTGCCACCAGTGAGTCGCCGGGACAGGGGGCCGGGAGCAATCAGCCCCAGCATTTT. This gives the protein CATSESPGQGAGSNQPQHF.

The chain couples TRBV27 to TRBJ2-7, with 11 bases identical to TRBD1. Germline lookup yields CDR1 MNHEY and CDR2 SMNVEV (reference sequence). V lost 2 bases and J lost 3; bases outside the gene matches: 6. This CDR3 spans 16 amino acids. CDR3 protein: CASSLVPGQGVYEQYF. The CDR3 DNA reads TGTGCCAGCAGTTTAGTACCGGGACAGGGGGTCTACGAGCAGTACTTC.

The chain has TRBV19 and TRBJ1-6, with TRBD1 as a possible D gene (6 bases). Germline loops: CDR1 LNHDA, CDR2 SQIVND (reference sequence). This CDR3 spans 14 amino acids. V dropped 4 bases and J dropped 5 bases, with 9 bases sitting between them. DNA of the CDR3: TGTGCCAGTAGTAGAGGACAGAATAATTCACCCCTCCACTTT. This sequence encodes CASSRGQNNSPLHF. The full variable domain, completed using reference TRBV19 and TRBJ1-6, is DGGITQSPKYLFRKEGQNVTLSCEQNLNHDAMYWYRQDPGQGLRLIYYSQIVNDFQKGDIAEGYSVSREKKESFPLTVTSAQKNPTAFYLCASSRGQNNSPLHFGNGTRLTVT.

The chain recombines TRBV7-2 with TRBJ1-1; 8 bases align to TRBD1. The V gene's germline CDR1 is SGHTA and CDR2 FQGNSA. This CDR3 has 13 amino acids. Trimming took 6 bases from V and 4 from J; bases not matched to a gene: 4. CDR3 DNA: TGTGCCAGCAGTAACAGGGGGGGCACTGAAGCTTTCTTT. This sequence encodes CASSNRGGTEAFF.

The CDR3 is CASSSPLSGGTSYEQYF. The CDR3 nucleotides are TGCGCCAGCAGCTCTCCCCTTAGCGGGGGGACCTCCTACGAGCAGTACTTC. The rearrangement links TRBV5-1 to TRBJ2-7; 10 bases match TRBD2. The CDR3 runs to 17 residues. Germline loops: CDR1 SGHRS, CDR2 YFSETQ. Trimming removed 3 bases from V and 0 bases from J; junction bases left unmatched: 9. Together with reference TRBV5-1 and TRBJ2-7, the CDR3 gives the full variable domain: KAGVTQTPRYLIKTRGQQVTLSCSPISGHRSVSWYQQTPGQGLQFLFEYFSETQRNKGNFPGRFSGRQFSNSRSEMNVSTLELGDSALYLCASSSPLSGGTSYEQYFGPGTRLTVT.

This chain joins TRBV2 and TRBJ1-6; D is undetermined. The germline V and J ends were trimmed by 5 bases and 16 bases, with 12 bases remaining between them. Germline V CDR1 and CDR2: SNHLY, FYNNEI. This CDR3 is built from 11 residues. The CDR3 here is CASSYAGGLHF. Here the CDR3 DNA reads TGTGCCAGCAGTTATGCGGGAGGGCTCCACTTT. Looking up the rest from reference TRBV2 and TRBJ1-6 gives the full variable domain: EPEVTQTPSHQVTQMGQEVILRCVPISNHLYFYWYRQILGQKVEFLVSFYNNEISEKSEIFDDQFSVERPDGSNFTLKIRSTKLEDSAMYFCASSYAGGLHFGNGTRLTVT.

J is TRBJ1-5 and V is TRBV18; D not certain. This CDR3 comprises 17 residues. Germline values: CDR1 KGHSH, CDR2 LQKENI. V was pared by 3 bases and J by 0 bases, with 15 bases between. The CDR3 here is CASSPQNLIHSNQPQHF. Written as DNA, the CDR3 is TGTGCCAGCTCACCTCAGAATTTAATCCATAGCAATCAGCCCCAGCATTTT.

The gene calls are TRBV5-4 and TRBJ2-2; D is perhaps TRBD2 (7 bases). Trimming shortened V by 7 bases and J by 3 bases, and 16 bases separated the two germline ends. Germline V gene data show CDR1 as SGHNT and CDR2 as YYREEE (reference sequence). The CDR3 covers 15 residues. CDR3: CASGAGAPHTGELFF. CDR3 in DNA: TGTGCCAGCGGGGCGGGGGCGCCACACACCGGGGAGCTGTTTTTT.

V gene TRBV28 combines with J gene TRBJ1-3, with 8 positions matching TRBD1. J gave up 4 bases and V 7 bases, and 6 bases lay outside the gene matches. Germline V lookup: CDR1 MDHEN, CDR2 SYDVKM. The CDR3 is 14 amino acids. CDR3 sequence: CASTSDRVGNTIYF. CDR3 DNA: TGTGCCAGCACCTCGGACAGGGTAGGAAACACCATATATTTT.

This CDR3 reads CASSVDRNYGYTF. The CDR3, as DNA: TGTGCCAGCAGCGTCGACAGAAACTATGGCTACACCTTC. The chain is built from TRBV6-4 and TRBJ1-2, with a tentative D call TRBD1 (5 bases). V lost 6 bases and J lost 2, with 10 bases in between. The CDR3 consists of 13 residues. From germline, CDR1 is MRHNA and CDR2 SNTAGT.

The gene calls are TRBV19 and TRBJ2-1, with D maybe TRBD2 (7 bases). This CDR3 comprises 17 residues. CDR1 is LNHDA and CDR2 is SQIVND in the germline V gene (reference sequence). V was trimmed by 2 bases and J by 0 bases, leaving 14 bases between them. Here the CDR3 reads CASSIWGAGASYNEQFF. DNA for the CDR3: TGTGCCAGTAGTATATGGGGTGCGGGGGCCTCCTACAATGAGCAGTTCTTC. The full variable domain, completed using reference TRBV19 and TRBJ2-1, is DGGITQSPKYLFRKEGQNVTLSCEQNLNHDAMYWYRQDPGQGLRLIYYSQIVNDFQKGDIAEGYSVSREKKESFPLTVTSAQKNPTAFYLCASSIWGAGASYNEQFFGPGTRLTVL.